These 28 T cell receptor beta chains were all obtained from the same sample, sequenced in a study of T-cell memory formation after mild COVID-19. TCRdb recomputed calls from the 5' RACE reads with MiXCR, one row per CDR3 protein. The data show around 410,000 distinct CDR3 sequences, around a quarter seen once. The sequencing input was PBMCs or a T cell subset sorted from them (not recorded which). The receptor source for this set is an adult woman who had mild COVID-19 (a few samples of this study predate the infection). Cell type and time point are not known.

J is TRBJ1-1 and V is TRBV29-1, with TRBD1 as a possible D gene (6 bases). The CDR3 consists of 15 residues. Per the germline V gene, CDR1 is SQVTM and CDR2 is ANQGSEA. V was clipped by 0 bases and J by 3 bases, with 14 bases between them. The chain's CDR3 is CSVEDYQGSDTEAFF. In nucleotides, the CDR3 is TGCAGCGTTGAAGATTACCAGGGGAGCGACACTGAAGCTTTCTTT.

The genes are TRBV4-1 and TRBJ2-2, with TRBD1 matching 8 bases. With V trimmed by 6 bases and J by 5 bases, 5 bases remained unmatched. Germline-derived CDR1 and CDR2 are MGHRA and YSYEKL. The CDR3 length is 14 residues. The CDR3 DNA is TGCGCCAGCAGGGACAGGGTGATTACCGGGGAGCTGTTTTTT. Translating it yields CASRDRVITGELFF.

This clonotype was picked up a small number of times. V gene TRBV4-1 combines with J gene TRBJ2-2, with D unresolved. The CDR3 runs 15 residues. Germline V gives CDR1 MGHRA, CDR2 YSYEKL. The V gene lost 0 bases and the J gene lost 5 bases, with 10 bases spanning the gap. The CDR3 protein is CASSQDFPLTGELFF. The CDR3 coding sequence is TGCGCCAGCAGCCAAGATTTCCCGCTAACCGGGGAGCTGTTTTTT.

This chain joins TRBV4-1 and TRBJ1-1; the match to TRBD1 covers 7 bases. J was trimmed by 2 bases and V by 4 bases; bases with no gene match: 13. Germline CDR1 and CDR2: MGHRA and YSYEKL. The CDR3 has 17 amino acids. The CDR3 DNA sequence: TGCGCCAGCAGCCTCCCCCCCGCGGGACAGATCAACACTGAAGCTTTCTTT. Amino acid sequence: CASSLPPAGQINTEAFF.

In this sample, this clonotype turned up a few times. The genes are TRBV12-3 or TRBV12-4 and TRBJ2-2; the D is unclear. The V gene lost 5 bases and the J gene lost 6 bases, with 10 bases spanning the gap. This CDR3 is 13 amino acids long. CDR3 sequence reads: CASSNSRAGELFF. DNA of the CDR3: TGTGCCAGCAGTAACTCAAGGGCCGGGGAGCTGTTTTTT.

The J gene is TRBJ2-1, the V gene TRBV12-3 or TRBV12-4, with D possibly matching TRBD1 (6 bases). The CDR3 is made up of 12 amino acids. Between the trimmed V and J ends, which lost 7 bases and 7 bases, there was a span of 11 bases. The chain's CDR3 is CASTETGNEQFF. The CDR3 coding sequence is TGTGCCAGCACCGAAACAGGGAATGAGCAGTTCTTC.

This clonotype appeared many times. This sequence joins TRBV6-5 and TRBJ2-1; no reliable D call. Between the trimmed V and J ends, which lost 7 bases and 5 bases, there was a span of 6 bases. The CDR3 contains 11 residues. Germline CDR1 is MNHEY and CDR2 is SVGAGI. DNA of the CDR3: TGTGCCAGCAAACTAAACAATGAGCAGTTCTTC. This translates into CASKLNNEQFF.

This sequence joins TRBV7-8 and TRBJ2-7; 8 bases fit TRBD1. The CDR3 extends over 14 amino acids. The V gene's germline CDR1 is SGHVS and CDR2 FQNEAQ. V lost 5 bases and J lost 3; bases outside the gene matches: 6. The CDR3 spells CASSARQGRYEQYF. The CDR3 nucleotides are TGTGCCAGCAGCGCCCGACAGGGGCGCTACGAGCAGTACTTC.

This clonotype was counted ten times or more. This chain joins TRBV25-1 and TRBJ2-6; 8 bases map to TRBD1. There are 16 residues in the CDR3. Germline V gives CDR1 MGHDK, CDR2 SYGVNS. V dropped 1 base and J dropped 5; count of bases not matched to a gene: 4. CDR3 loop: CASSESGTGRANVLTF. CDR3 sequence (DNA): TGTGCCAGCAGTGAATCCGGGACAGGACGGGCCAACGTCCTGACTTTC.

V and J are TRBV15 and TRBJ1-4, with D possibly TRBD1 on 5 matching bases. The CDR3 is made up of 15 amino acids. V was cut by 1 base and J by 8 bases, with 14 bases left in between. CDR1 and CDR2 from the germline V gene are LNHNV and YYDKDF (reference sequence). The CDR3 DNA reads TGTGCCACCAGCAGAGGGGGACCCGTAGGGGAAAAACTGTTTTTT. Translated: CATSRGGPVGEKLFF.

This clonotype was counted only a few times. The CDR3 DNA is TGTGCCAGCAGCCCCCAAGGGCTCGATGGCTACACCTTC. Translation gives CASSPQGLDGYTF. V usage is TRBV7-3 and J usage is TRBJ1-2; D gene ambiguous. Germline V gene lookup returns CDR1 SGHTA and CDR2 FQGTGA. Trimming took off 5 bases at V and 6 bases at J, with 13 bases between the two ends. This CDR3 is built from 13 residues.

This clonotype was counted ten times or more. The chain combines TRBV12-3 or TRBV12-4 with TRBJ2-1, with D tentatively TRBD2 (6 bases). The CDR3 is 13 residues long. V was trimmed by 6 bases and J by 10 bases, leaving 16 bases between them. Here the CDR3 reads CASSTRNSGEQFF. The CDR3 DNA reads as TGTGCCAGCAGCACCCGCAATAGCGGAGAGCAGTTCTTC.

This clonotype appeared a few times. The chain joins TRBV15 to TRBJ2-7; 7 bases are a match to TRBD1. Losses at the gene ends were 2 bases for V and 7 bases for J; bases not matched to a gene: 17. This CDR3 is built from 17 residues. Germline CDR1 is LNHNV and CDR2 is YYDKDF (reference sequence). The CDR3: CATSRSPRGTVGREQYF. The CDR3 coding sequence is TGTGCCACCAGCAGATCACCTCGAGGGACAGTGGGACGGGAGCAGTACTTC.

A few counts support this clonotype. The chain has TRBV29-1 and TRBJ2-7; D not certain. V dropped 4 bases and J dropped 6 bases, with 19 bases sitting between them. CDR1 is SQVTM, CDR2 ANQGSEA, per germline. The CDR3 loop spans 14 amino acids. Here the CDR3 DNA reads TGCAGCGTTGTTCCGGGCCTAACACCCCCCGAGCAGTACTTC. Residues: CSVVPGLTPPEQYF.

This chain connects TRBV7-6 to TRBJ2-1; 10 bases align to TRBD2. V lost 0 bases to trimming and J lost 0 bases; unmatched junction nucleotides: 11. There are 20 residues in the CDR3. Germline CDR1 reads SGHVS; CDR2 reads FNYEAQ. CDR3 in amino acids: CASSLALDPGLATSYNEQFF. In DNA form, the CDR3 reads TGTGCCAGCAGCTTAGCGTTAGATCCGGGACTAGCGACCTCCTACAATGAGCAGTTCTTC.

V gene TRBV12-3 or TRBV12-4 combines with J gene TRBJ2-1, with 7 bases lining up with TRBD2. This CDR3 is 14 amino acids long. Unmatched junction bases numbered 2, after V lost 1 base and J lost 5 bases. The CDR3 sequence is CASSLGAGDNEQFF. Written as DNA, the CDR3 is TGTGCCAGCAGTTTAGGGGCGGGGGACAATGAGCAGTTCTTC.

This clonotype was observed a few times. The J gene is TRBJ2-7, the V gene TRBV25-1; 9 nucleotides match TRBD1. The CDR3 is 15 amino acids. V trimming: 5 bases; J trimming: 3 bases; junction bases outside the gene matches: 8. Germline-derived CDR1 and CDR2 are MGHDK and SYGVNS. The CDR3 region is CASSLSGTGNYEQYF. The CDR3 region has the DNA TGTGCCAGCAGTCTTTCCGGGACAGGGAACTACGAGCAGTACTTC.

At least ten counts were recorded for this clonotype. The chain is built from TRBV20-1 and TRBJ1-1; a weak D match, TRBD1 (5 bases). V lost 1 base and J 0 bases, leaving 15 bases between the germline ends. The CDR3 is made up of 16 amino acids. CDR1 DFQATT and CDR2 SNEGSKA come from the germline V gene (reference sequence). The CDR3 nucleotides are TGCAGTGCTAGAGGGGACGGTGGATTAATGAACACTGAAGCTTTCTTT. Translation gives CSARGDGGLMNTEAFF.

As for this clonotype: A junction end diverges from the germline sequence, so it may reflect a read error. The chain uses TRBV12-3 or TRBV12-4 and TRBJ1-1; the D is unclear. The CDR3 runs 12 residues. In DNA, the CDR3 is TGTGCCAGCAGCCGGACTACTACTGAAGCTTTATTT. It is translated as CASSRTTTEALF.

J is TRBJ1-4 and V is TRBV7-2; TRBD1 might be the D (5 bases). Trimming took off 5 bases at V and 12 bases at J, with 16 bases between the two ends. The CDR3 totals 13 residues. The germline V gene encodes CDR1 SGHTA and CDR2 FQGNSA. The CDR3 spells CASSPGPGRELFF. The CDR3 bases are TGTGCCAGCAGCCCCGGGCCGGGACGGGAACTGTTTTTT.

This clonotype was counted only a few times. V gene TRBV7-7 combines with J gene TRBJ2-3; weak D call: TRBD2 (5 bases). CDR3 length: 15 residues. The germline gives CDR1 SSHAT, CDR2 FNYEAQ (reference sequence). V was shortened by 0 bases and J by 3 bases, with 10 bases between the two germline ends. The chain's CDR3 is CASSLAPSGTDTQYF. CDR3 DNA: TGTGCCAGCAGCTTAGCCCCCTCGGGAACAGATACGCAGTATTTT.

The CDR3, as DNA: TGTGCCAGCAGCTTAAGGAGGGGCAATGAGCAGTTCTTC. Protein: CASSLRRGNEQFF. The chain couples TRBV7-3 to TRBJ2-1; perhaps TRBD2 as D (6 bases). CDR3 size: 13 residues. Germline CDR1 and CDR2: SGHTA and FQGTGA. The V and J ends lost 1 base and 6 bases respectively, with 7 bases between them.

This chain uses TRBV3-1 with TRBJ2-3, with D uncertain. V lost 4 bases and J lost 8, with 16 bases in between. Looked up from germline, CDR1 is LGHDT and CDR2 is YNNKEL (reference sequence). The CDR3 covers 14 residues. The CDR3 here is CASSPPVAQATQYF. CDR3 nucleotide sequence: TGTGCCAGCAGCCCTCCCGTTGCGCAAGCTACGCAGTATTTT.

The rearrangement uses TRBV19 and TRBJ1-1; the D gene is possibly TRBD1 (5 bases). V shed 3 bases and J shed 6 bases, with 17 bases lying between them. Germline CDR1 is LNHDA and CDR2 is SQIVND (reference sequence). CDR3 size: 15 residues. The CDR3 DNA reads as TGTGCCAGTAGTATTTCCGGCCCTGGGGGTCCTGAAGCTTTCTTT. Translating gives CASSISGPGGPEAFF.

V is TRBV12-3 or TRBV12-4 and J is TRBJ1-5, with unresolved D. The V gene lost 4 bases and the J gene lost 6 bases, with 4 bases spanning the gap. This CDR3 contains 11 residues. CDR3 in DNA: TGTGCCAGCAGTTCGGGTCAGCCCCAGCATTTT. Translated: CASSSGQPQHF.

This clonotype was detected many times. The chain couples TRBV2 to TRBJ2-1; no reliable D call. This CDR3 contains 16 residues. The V end lost 0 bases, the J end lost 0 bases, and 9 bases lay between the germline ends. CDR1 SNHLY and CDR2 FYNNEI come from the germline V gene. In DNA, the CDR3 is TGTGCCAGCAGTGAAGCGACAAGGGTCTCCTACAATGAGCAGTTCTTC. This sequence encodes CASSEATRVSYNEQFF. Combining the CDR3 with reference TRBV2 and TRBJ2-1 gives the whole variable domain EPEVTQTPSHQVTQMGQEVILRCVPISNHLYFYWYRQILGQKVEFLVSFYNNEISEKSEIFDDQFSVERPDGSNFTLKIRSTKLEDSAMYFCASSEATRVSYNEQFFGPGTRLTVL.

V gene TRBV12-3 or TRBV12-4 combines with J gene TRBJ2-3, with 8 bases fitting TRBD1. The ends lost 4 bases at V and 5 bases at J; junction bases unmatched: 8. The CDR3 sequence is 15 residues long. DNA for the CDR3: TGTGCCAGCAGTTCCCCGGACAGGGTAGAAGATACGCAGTATTTT. It yields the protein CASSSPDRVEDTQYF.

The chain has TRBV7-9 and TRBJ2-1; D is undetermined. Trimming removed 5 bases from V and 6 bases from J, with 8 bases in between. CDR3 length equals 12 residues. The germline CDR1 and CDR2 sequences are SEHNR and FQNEAQ (reference sequence). The CDR3: CASSAWVNEQFF. Written as DNA, the CDR3 is TGTGCCAGCAGCGCCTGGGTCAATGAGCAGTTCTTC.